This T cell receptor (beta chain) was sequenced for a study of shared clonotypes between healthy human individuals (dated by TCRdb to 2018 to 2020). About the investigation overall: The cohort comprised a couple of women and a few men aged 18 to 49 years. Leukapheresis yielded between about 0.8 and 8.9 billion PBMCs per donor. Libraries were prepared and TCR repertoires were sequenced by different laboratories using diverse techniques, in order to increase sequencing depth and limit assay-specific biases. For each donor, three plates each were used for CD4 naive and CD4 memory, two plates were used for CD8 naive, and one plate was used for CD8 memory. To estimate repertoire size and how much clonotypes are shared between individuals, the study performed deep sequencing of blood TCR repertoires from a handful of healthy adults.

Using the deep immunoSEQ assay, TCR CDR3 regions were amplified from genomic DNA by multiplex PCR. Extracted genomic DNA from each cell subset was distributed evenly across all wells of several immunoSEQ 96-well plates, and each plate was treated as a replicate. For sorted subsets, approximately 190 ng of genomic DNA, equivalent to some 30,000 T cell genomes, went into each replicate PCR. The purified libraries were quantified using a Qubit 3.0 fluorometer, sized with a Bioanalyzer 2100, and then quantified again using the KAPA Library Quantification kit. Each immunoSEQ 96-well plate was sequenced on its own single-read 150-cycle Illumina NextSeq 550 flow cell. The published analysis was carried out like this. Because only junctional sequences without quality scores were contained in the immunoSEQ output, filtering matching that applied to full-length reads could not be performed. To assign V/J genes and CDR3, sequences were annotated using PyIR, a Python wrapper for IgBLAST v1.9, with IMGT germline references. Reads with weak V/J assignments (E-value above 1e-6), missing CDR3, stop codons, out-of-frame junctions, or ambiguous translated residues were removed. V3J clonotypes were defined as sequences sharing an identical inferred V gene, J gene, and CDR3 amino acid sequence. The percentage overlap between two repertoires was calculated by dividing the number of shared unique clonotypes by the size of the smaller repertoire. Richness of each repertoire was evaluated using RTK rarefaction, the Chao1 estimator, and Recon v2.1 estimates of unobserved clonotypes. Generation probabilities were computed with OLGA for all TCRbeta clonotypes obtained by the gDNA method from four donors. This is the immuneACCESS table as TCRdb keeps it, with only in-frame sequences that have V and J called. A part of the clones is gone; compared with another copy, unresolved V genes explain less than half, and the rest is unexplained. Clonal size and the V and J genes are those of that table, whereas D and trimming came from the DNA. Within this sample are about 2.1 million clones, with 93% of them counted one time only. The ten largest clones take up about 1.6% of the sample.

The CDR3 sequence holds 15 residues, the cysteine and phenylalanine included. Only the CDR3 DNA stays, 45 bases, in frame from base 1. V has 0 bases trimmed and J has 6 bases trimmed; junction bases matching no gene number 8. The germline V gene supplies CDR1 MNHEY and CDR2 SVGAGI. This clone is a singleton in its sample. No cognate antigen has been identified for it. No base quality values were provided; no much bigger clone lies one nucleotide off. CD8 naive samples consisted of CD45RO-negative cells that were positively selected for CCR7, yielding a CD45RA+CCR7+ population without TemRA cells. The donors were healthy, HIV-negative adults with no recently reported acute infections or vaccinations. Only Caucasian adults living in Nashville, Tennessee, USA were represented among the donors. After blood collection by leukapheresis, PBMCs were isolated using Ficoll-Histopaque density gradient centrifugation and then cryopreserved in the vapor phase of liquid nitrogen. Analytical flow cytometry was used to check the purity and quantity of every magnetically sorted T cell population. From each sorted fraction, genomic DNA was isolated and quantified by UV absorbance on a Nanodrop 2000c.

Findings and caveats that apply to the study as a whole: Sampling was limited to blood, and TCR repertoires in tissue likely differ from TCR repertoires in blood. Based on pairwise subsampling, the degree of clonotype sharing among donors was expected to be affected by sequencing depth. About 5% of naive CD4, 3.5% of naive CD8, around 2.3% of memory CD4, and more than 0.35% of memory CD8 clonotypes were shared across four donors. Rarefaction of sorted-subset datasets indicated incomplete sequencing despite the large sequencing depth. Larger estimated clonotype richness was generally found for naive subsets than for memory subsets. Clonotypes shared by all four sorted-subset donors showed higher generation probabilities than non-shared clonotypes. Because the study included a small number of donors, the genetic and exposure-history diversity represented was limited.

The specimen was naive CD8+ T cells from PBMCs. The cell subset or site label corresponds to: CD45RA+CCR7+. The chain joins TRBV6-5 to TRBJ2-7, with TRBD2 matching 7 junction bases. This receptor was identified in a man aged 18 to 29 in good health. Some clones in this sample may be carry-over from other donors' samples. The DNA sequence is TGTGCCAGCAGTTACTCGCTCAGCGGGATAGGCGAGCAGTACTTC. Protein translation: CASSYSLSGIGEQYF.